This T cell receptor beta chain was obtained from a study of CD8+ T cells in alopecia areata. Overall study context: Tofacitinib administration to treated patients was oral, at 5 to 10 mg twice daily.

Regarding this clone: As yet, its antigen is unknown.

Extraction and reverse transcription of RNA yielded cDNA as the sequencing template. The protocol was immunoSEQ multiplex PCR, while the TCRdb copy is restricted to in-frame clones and leaves out a portion. The sample includes roughly 98,000 clones, about 64% of them seen just once. Overall study findings and caveats: There was only one nonresponder, so it was unclear how baseline CD8+ expansion relates to response. Lesional tissue from the scalp (especially in alopecia totalis/universalis) showed higher clonality than normal scalp.

As for treatment: oral pan-JAK inhibitor, 5-10 mg twice daily. Germline V gene data show CDR1 as SQVTM and CDR2 as ANQGSEA. V shed 0 bases and J shed 5 bases, with 7 bases lying between them. The CDR3 is 12 residues long. V usage is TRBV29-1 and J usage is TRBJ1-1; no reliable D call. The clonotype was recovered from a human donor with alopecia areata. This sample comprised CD8+ T cells sorted from blood, obtained at week 4, from a patient treated with tofacitinib. The DNA of the CDR3 is TGCAGCGTTGAAGATCTTCGGACTGAAGCTTTCTTT. It translates to CSVEDLRTEAFF. The full variable domain, in which reference TRBV29-1 and TRBJ1-1 provide the parts outside the CDR3, is SAVISQKPSRDICQRGTSLTIQCQVDSQVTMMFWYRQQPGQSLTLIATANQGSEATYESGFVIDKFPISRPNLTFSTLTVSNMSPEDSSIYLCSVEDLRTEAFFGQGTRLTVV.